The clone carrying this TCR beta chain was observed a handful of times. Its antigen is currently unknown. The study ran its PCR with 60 Vbeta and 13 Jbeta primers. Per the study methods: Per a later analysis, the number of unique TCR beta chains was about 80 million, of which around 9.9 million were shared. Measured with immunoSEQ multiplex PCR; TCRdb has only the in-frame clones, and not every one. The V and J calls and clone size are taken from that table; D and trimming were inferred from the DNA. The sample carries some 180,000 clones, approximately 73% recorded once. The data stem from a study of cytomegalovirus exposure and HLA in healthy donors. The study, taken as a whole, reports: Researchers reported in a later analysis that a missense DCLRE1C variant was tied to TCR beta V- and J-gene trimming. Researchers counted over 150 TCR beta chains as cytomegalovirus-associated. Presence/absence analyses took donor sequencing depth as roughly uniform.

CDR1 and CDR2 from the germline V gene are MNHNS and SASEGT. CDR3 size: 15 residues. Trimming removed 6 bases from V and 6 bases from J, with 17 bases in between. Sample: PBMCs. The J gene is TRBJ1-4, the V gene TRBV6-1; the D gene is possibly TRBD1 (5 bases). The sequence came from a woman aged 30 to 39 in good health and CMV-seropositive. CDR3 DNA: TGTGCCAGCAGGGACCGGTGGGAGGGGTATGAAAAACTGTTTTTT. This codes for CASRDRWEGYEKLFF.